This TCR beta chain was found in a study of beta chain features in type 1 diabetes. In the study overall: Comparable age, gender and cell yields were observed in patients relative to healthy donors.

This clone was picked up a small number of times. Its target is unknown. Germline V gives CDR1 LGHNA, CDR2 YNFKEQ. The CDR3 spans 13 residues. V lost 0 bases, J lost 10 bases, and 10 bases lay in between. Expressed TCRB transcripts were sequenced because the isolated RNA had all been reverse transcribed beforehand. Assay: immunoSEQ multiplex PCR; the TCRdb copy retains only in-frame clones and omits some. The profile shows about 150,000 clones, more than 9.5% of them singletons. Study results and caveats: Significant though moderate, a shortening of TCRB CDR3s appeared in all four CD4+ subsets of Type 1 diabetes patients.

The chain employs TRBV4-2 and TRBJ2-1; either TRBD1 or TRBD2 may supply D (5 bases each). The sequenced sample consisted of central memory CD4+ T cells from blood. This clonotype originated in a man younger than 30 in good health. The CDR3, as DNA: TGTGCCAGCAGCCAAGATCGACGGGGCGAGCAGTTCTTC. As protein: CASSQDRRGEQFF.